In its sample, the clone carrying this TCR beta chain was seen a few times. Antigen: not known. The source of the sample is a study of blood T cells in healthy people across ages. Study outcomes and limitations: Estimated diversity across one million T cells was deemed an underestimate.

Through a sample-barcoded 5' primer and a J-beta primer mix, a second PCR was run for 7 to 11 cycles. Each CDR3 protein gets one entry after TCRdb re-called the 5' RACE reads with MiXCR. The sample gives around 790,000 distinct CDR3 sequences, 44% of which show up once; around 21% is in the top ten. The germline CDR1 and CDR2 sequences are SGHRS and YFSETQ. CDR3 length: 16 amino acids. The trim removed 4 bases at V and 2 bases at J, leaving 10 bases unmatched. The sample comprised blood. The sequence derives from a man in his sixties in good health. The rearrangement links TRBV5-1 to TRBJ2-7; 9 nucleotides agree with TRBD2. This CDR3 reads CASSPGGAGGTYEQYF. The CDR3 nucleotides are TGCGCCAGCAGCCCGGGAGGAGCGGGGGGAACCTACGAGCAGTACTTC. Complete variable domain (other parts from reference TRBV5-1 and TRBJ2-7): KAGVTQTPRYLIKTRGQQVTLSCSPISGHRSVSWYQQTPGQGLQFLFEYFSETQRNKGNFPGRFSGRQFSNSRSEMNVSTLELGDSALYLCASSPGGAGGTYEQYFGPGTRLTVT.